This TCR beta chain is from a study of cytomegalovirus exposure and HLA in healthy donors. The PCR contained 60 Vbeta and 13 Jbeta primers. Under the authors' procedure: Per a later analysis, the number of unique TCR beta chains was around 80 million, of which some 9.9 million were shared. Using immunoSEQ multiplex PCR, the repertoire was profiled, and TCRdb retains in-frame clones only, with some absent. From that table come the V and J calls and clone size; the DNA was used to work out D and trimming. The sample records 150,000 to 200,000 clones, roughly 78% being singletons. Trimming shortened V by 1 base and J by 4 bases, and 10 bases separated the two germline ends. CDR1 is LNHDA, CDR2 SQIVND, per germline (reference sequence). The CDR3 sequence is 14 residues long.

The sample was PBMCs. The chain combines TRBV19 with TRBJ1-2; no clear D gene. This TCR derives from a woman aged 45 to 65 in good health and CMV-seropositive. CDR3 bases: TGTGCCAGTAGTATAGCCGGAAGACTCTATGGCTACACCTTC. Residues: CASSIAGRLYGYTF.